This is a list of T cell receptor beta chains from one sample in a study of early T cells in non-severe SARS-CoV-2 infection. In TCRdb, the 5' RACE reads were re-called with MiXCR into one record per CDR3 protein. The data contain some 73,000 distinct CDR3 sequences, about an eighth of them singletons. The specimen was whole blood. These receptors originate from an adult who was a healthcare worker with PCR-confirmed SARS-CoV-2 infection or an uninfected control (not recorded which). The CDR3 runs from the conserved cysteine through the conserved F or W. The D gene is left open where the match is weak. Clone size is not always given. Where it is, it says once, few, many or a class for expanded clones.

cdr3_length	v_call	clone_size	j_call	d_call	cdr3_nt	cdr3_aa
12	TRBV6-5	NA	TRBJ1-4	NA	TGTGCCAGCAGTTACGAGGGGAGAGAACTGTTTTTT	CASSYEGRELFF
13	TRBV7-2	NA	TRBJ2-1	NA	TGTGCCAGCAGCTTAGCGCAGGTAGCTGAGCAGTTCTTC	CASSLAQVAEQFF
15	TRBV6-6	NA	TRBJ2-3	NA	TGTGCCAGCAGTTACGGCCCGCCCCCCACAGATACGCAGTATTTT	CASSYGPPPTDTQYF
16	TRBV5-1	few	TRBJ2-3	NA	TGCGCCAGCACTCCTGATGGGGGGGCCAACACAGATACGCAGTATTTT	CASTPDGGANTDTQYF
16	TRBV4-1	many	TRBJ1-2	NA	TGCGCCAGCAGCCAAGAACGCTTGGGGGGCGCCTATGGCTACACCTTC	CASSQERLGGAYGYTF
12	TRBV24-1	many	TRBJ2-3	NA	TGTGCCACCAGTGGATATCCAGATACGCAGTATTTT	CATSGYPDTQYF
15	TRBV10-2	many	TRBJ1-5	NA	TGCGCCAGCAGTGAGGAGGCAGGGTCATGGCAGCCCCAGCATTTT	CASSEEAGSWQPQHF
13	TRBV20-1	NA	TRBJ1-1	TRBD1	TGCAGTGCTGGGGACAGGATGAACACTGAAGCTTTCTTT	CSAGDRMNTEAFF
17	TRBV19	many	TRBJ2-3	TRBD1	TGTGCCAGTAGTATAGATGGGGGACAGACCAGCACAGATACGCAGTATTTT	CASSIDGGQTSTDTQYF
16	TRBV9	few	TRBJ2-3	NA	TGTGCCAGCAGCCCATCTAGCTGGGCTAGCACAGATACGCAGTATTTT	CASSPSSWASTDTQYF
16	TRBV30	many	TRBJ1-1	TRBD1	TGTGCCTGGAGTGCCAAGGGGACAGGGGTGAACACTGAAGCTTTCTTT	CAWSAKGTGVNTEAFF
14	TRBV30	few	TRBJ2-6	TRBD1	TGTGCCTGGGCAACAGGGGCTGGGGCCAACGTCCTGACTTTC	CAWATGAGANVLTF
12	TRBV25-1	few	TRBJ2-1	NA	TGTGCCAGCAGTGTGGACATTTGGGAGCAGTTCTTC	CASSVDIWEQFF
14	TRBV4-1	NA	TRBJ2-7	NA	TGCGCCAGCAGCCAAGGAACGGTAGTGGGCGAGCAGTACTTC	CASSQGTVVGEQYF
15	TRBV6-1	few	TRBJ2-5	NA	TGTGCCAGCAATCCACGTAGGCCCTACCAAGAGACCCAGTACTTC	CASNPRRPYQETQYF
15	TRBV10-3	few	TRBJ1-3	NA	TGTGCCATCAGTGAGCAGGCAGCCATCGGAAACACCATATATTTT	CAISEQAAIGNTIYF
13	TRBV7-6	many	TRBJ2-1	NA	TGTGCCAGCAGCCCGCCTCCGGGCAATGAGCAGTTCTTC	CASSPPPGNEQFF
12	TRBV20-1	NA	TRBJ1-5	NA	TGCAGTGCTAGGGATGACAATCAGCCCCAGCATTTT	CSARDDNQPQHF
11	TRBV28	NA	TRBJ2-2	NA	TGTGCCAGCAGTTTATCCGGGGAGCTGTTTTTT	CASSLSGELFF
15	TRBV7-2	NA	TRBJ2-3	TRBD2	TGTGCCAGCAGCTTAAGAAGCGGGAGGACAGATACGCAGTATTTT	CASSLRSGRTDTQYF
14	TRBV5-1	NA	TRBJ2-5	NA	TGCGCCAGCAGCTTGGGGAAGCTACTGGAGACCCAGTACTTC	CASSLGKLLETQYF
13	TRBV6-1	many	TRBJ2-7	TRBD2	TGTGCCAGCATCCTTGGACTAGCTGACGAGCAGTACTTC	CASILGLADEQYF
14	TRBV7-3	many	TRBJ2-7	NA	TGTGCCAGCAGCCCCTCCAGCGGGTACGACGAGCAGTACTTC	CASSPSSGYDEQYF
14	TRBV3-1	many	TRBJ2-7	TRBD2	TGTGCCAGCAGCCACCCGGGACTAGCGAGCGAGCAGTACTTC	CASSHPGLASEQYF
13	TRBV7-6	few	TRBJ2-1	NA	TGTGCCAGCAGTTCTCTAGGGAGAAATGAGCAGTTCTTC	CASSSLGRNEQFF
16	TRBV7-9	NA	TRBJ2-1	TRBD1	TGTGCCAGCAGTCCTGGGACAGGGGGCAGAAATAATGAGCAGTTCTTC	CASSPGTGGRNNEQFF
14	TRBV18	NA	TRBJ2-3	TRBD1	TGTGCCAGCTCAACGGGACAGGGAACAGATACGCAGTATTTT	CASSTGQGTDTQYF
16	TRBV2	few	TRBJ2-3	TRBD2	TGTGCCAGCAGGGACCCAGCGGGAGGGCCCACAGATACGCAGTATTTT	CASRDPAGGPTDTQYF
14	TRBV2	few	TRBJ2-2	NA	TGTGCCAGCATTCCCTTTTCTGGGGGCGGGGAGCTGTTTTTT	CASIPFSGGGELFF
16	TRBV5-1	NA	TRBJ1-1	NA	TGCGCCAGCAGCTTGGATGTACGGGGGAGCTACACTGAAGCTTTCTTT	CASSLDVRGSYTEAFF
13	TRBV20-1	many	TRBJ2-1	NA	TGCAGTGCTGTCGACACGATGGGAAATGAGCAGTTCTTC	CSAVDTMGNEQFF
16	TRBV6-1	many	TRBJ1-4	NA	TGTGCCAGCAGTGAAGCGACGGGGGGTTGGAATGAAAAACTGTTTTTT	CASSEATGGWNEKLFF
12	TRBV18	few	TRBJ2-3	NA	TGTGCCAGCTCACTCCAGTCGGATACGCAGTATTTT	CASSLQSDTQYF
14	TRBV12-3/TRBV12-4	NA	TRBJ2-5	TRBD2	TGTGCCAGCAGCTCCCTTCATAGCGGGGAGACCCAGTACTTC	CASSSLHSGETQYF
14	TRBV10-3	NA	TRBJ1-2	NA	TGTGCCATCAGTGAGTCGCGAGGGGTTGGAGGCTACACCTTC	CAISESRGVGGYTF
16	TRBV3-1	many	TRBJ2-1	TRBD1	TGTGCCAGCAGCCACCCCGGGACAGGGGGCTGGAATGAGCAGTTCTTC	CASSHPGTGGWNEQFF
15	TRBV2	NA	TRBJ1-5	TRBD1	TGTGCCAGCAATTTACGGACAGGGGTTTTTCAGCCCCAGCATTTT	CASNLRTGVFQPQHF
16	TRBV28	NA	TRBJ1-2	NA	TGTGCCAGCAGCCCTTGGGGGAACCTTCAACGGGAGGGCTACACCTTC	CASSPWGNLQREGYTF
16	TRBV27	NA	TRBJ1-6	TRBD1	TGTGCCAGCAGTTTATCGCCTGGACAGGGGAGTTCACCCCTCCACTTT	CASSLSPGQGSSPLHF
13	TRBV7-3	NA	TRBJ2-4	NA	TGTGCCAGCGCCCGGGACGACAAAGACATTCAGTACTTC	CASARDDKDIQYF
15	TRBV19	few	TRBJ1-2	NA	TGTGCCAGTAGTCCTACCGGGACCGGTAACTATGGCTACACCTTC	CASSPTGTGNYGYTF
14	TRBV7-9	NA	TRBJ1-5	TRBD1	TGTGCCAGCAGTCAGGGGGCGGGCAATCAGCCCCAGCATTTT	CASSQGAGNQPQHF
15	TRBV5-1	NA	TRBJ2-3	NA	TGCGCCAGCAGCTCGGCGGCTACGAGCACAGATACGCAGTATTTT	CASSSAATSTDTQYF
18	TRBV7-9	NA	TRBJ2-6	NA	TGTGCCAGCAGCTCTCCGACTGTCCCATGGCCTGGGGCCAACGTCCTGACTTTC	CASSSPTVPWPGANVLTF
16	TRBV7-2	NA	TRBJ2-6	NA	TGTGCCAGCAGCTTAGCAGGGGGCTCTGGGGCCAACGTCCTGACTTTC	CASSLAGGSGANVLTF
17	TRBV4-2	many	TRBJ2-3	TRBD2	TGTGCCAGCAGCCAAGGGGGGTCGAGCGGGAGTGCAGATACGCAGTATTTT	CASSQGGSSGSADTQYF
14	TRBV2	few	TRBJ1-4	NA	TGTGCCAGCAGTGTCCCGGGAACTAATGAAAAACTGTTTTTT	CASSVPGTNEKLFF
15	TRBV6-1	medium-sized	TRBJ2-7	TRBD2	TGTGCCAGCAGTAACCCTAGCGGGGGCCCTTACGGGCAGTACTTC	CASSNPSGGPYGQYF
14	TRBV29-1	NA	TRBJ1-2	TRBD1	TGCAGCGTTTTCAGGACAGGGAGAGCCTATGGCTACACCTTC	CSVFRTGRAYGYTF